These 19 T cell receptor beta chains originate from one sample sequenced in a study of T cell changes during pregnancy in multiple sclerosis. TCRdb's copy holds only in-frame clones and misses some; the assay was immunoSEQ multiplex PCR. The sample lists around 40,000 clones, about 93% seen once, with about 0.6% in the top ten. The sequencing here drew on CD4+ T cells from peripheral blood mononuclear cells, taken in the third trimester of pregnancy. All receptors derive from a female donor with multiple sclerosis, enrolled in a pregnancy study.

The chain is built from TRBV19 and TRBJ1-5, with a possible D match to TRBD1 (6 bases). V lost 7 bases and J lost 1, with 17 bases in between. The germline CDR1 and CDR2 sequences are LNHDA and SQIVND (reference sequence). CDR3 length: 16 residues. The CDR3 region has the DNA TGTGCCAGTATAACAAGTGGGGGCGGAAGCAATCAGCCCCAGCATTTT. Its protein is CASITSGGGSNQPQHF.

The chain links TRBV9 to TRBJ2-7, with D tentatively TRBD2 (6 bases). V lost 0 bases, J lost 0 bases, and 16 bases lay in between. This CDR3 region has 17 residues. Germline loops: CDR1 SGDLS, CDR2 YYNGEE. CDR3 in amino acids: CASSVDGGTASSYEQYF. The CDR3 nucleotides read TGTGCCAGCAGCGTAGATGGCGGGACGGCTAGCTCCTACGAGCAGTACTTC.

CDR3 amino acids: CASASGTTSYGYTF. In DNA, the CDR3 is TGCGCCAGCGCCTCCGGGACTACTTCGTATGGCTACACCTTC. This chain joins TRBV5-1 and TRBJ1-2; D might be TRBD1 (5 bases). This CDR3 has 14 amino acids. Germline V gene sequence: CDR1 SGHRS, CDR2 YFSETQ. V gave up 7 bases and J gave up 5 bases, with 18 bases separating them.

The V call is TRBV27, the J call TRBJ2-1; D not certain. The CDR3 has 13 residues. V shed 3 bases and J shed 6 bases, with 9 bases lying between them. Looked up from germline, CDR1 is MNHEY and CDR2 is SMNVEV (reference sequence). The CDR3 reads CASSFLNSNEQFF. In DNA, the CDR3 is TGTGCCAGCAGTTTCTTGAACAGCAATGAGCAGTTCTTC.

This chain joins TRBV5-5 and TRBJ2-1; TRBD1 matches at 11 bases. Looked up from germline, CDR1 is SGHKS and CDR2 is YYEKEE (reference sequence). V lost 5 bases and J lost 6; bases outside the gene matches: 1. The CDR3 is 13 residues long. CDR3 nucleotide sequence: TGTGCCAGCAGGGGGACAGGGGGCAATGAGCAGTTCTTC. The encoded protein is CASRGTGGNEQFF.

The rearrangement joins TRBV2 to TRBJ2-3, with TRBD1 identical over 11 bases. V lost 6 bases and J lost 5; bases outside the gene matches: 4. Germline lookup yields CDR1 SNHLY and CDR2 FYNNEI. The CDR3 covers 14 residues. The CDR3 DNA is TGTGCCAGCAGGAGGACAGGGGGCATAGATACGCAGTATTTT. Translating gives CASRRTGGIDTQYF.

V gene TRBV2 combines with J gene TRBJ1-2; TRBD1 agrees at 8 bases. The CDR3 has 14 amino acids. CDR1 SNHLY and CDR2 FYNNEI come from the germline V gene. V was clipped by 6 bases and J by 8 bases; unmatched bases: 11. The CDR3 reads CASRPETGAQGYTF. CDR3 coding DNA: TGTGCCAGCAGACCTGAGACAGGGGCGCAGGGCTACACCTTC.

The chain employs TRBV6-6 and TRBJ1-3, with D perhaps TRBD1 (5 bases). The CDR3 contains 15 residues. The germline gives CDR1 MNHNY, CDR2 SVGAGI (reference sequence). Trimming took off 7 bases at V and 1 base at J, with 14 bases between the two ends. CDR3 loop: CASILGGESGNTIYF. The CDR3 DNA follows: TGTGCCAGCATCCTCGGGGGGGAGTCTGGAAACACCATATATTTT.

This chain links TRBV7-9 with TRBJ1-1; 7 bases are a match to TRBD1. J was trimmed by 4 bases and V by 4 bases; bases with no gene match: 3. Germline V gives CDR1 SEHNR, CDR2 FQNEAQ (reference sequence). The length of the CDR3 is 13 residues. The CDR3 bases are TGTGCCAGCAGCTACCAGGGGGGCACTGAAGCTTTCTTT. Encoded protein: CASSYQGGTEAFF.

The chain links TRBV11-2 to TRBJ2-1, with 7 nucleotides matching TRBD2. The CDR3 has 14 residues. V was clipped by 1 base and J by 5 bases; unmatched bases: 2. The germline V gene has CDR1 SGHAT and CDR2 FQNNGV. The DNA of the CDR3 is TGTGCCAGCAGCTTAGTAGCGGGTAACAATGAGCAGTTCTTC. It codes for CASSLVAGNNEQFF. The full variable domain, completed using reference TRBV11-2 and TRBJ2-1, is EAGVAQSPRYKIIEKRQSVAFWCNPISGHATLYWYQQILGQGPKLLIQFQNNGVVDDSQLPKDRFSAERLKGVDSTLKIQPAKLEDSAVYLCASSLVAGNNEQFFGPGTRLTVL.

The genes are TRBV9 and TRBJ1-2; D remains unclear. The CDR3 sequence is 15 residues long. Germline V gene lookup returns CDR1 SGDLS and CDR2 YYNGEE. Trimming pared 2 bases from V and 1 base from J, leaving 12 bases between. The CDR3: CASSVSGRGNYGYTF. The CDR3, as DNA: TGTGCCAGCAGCGTCTCAGGCCGTGGTAACTATGGCTACACCTTC.

The J gene is TRBJ2-3, the V gene TRBV5-1; 7 bases map to TRBD2. The CDR3 is 17 residues long. Germline V gene data show CDR1 as SGHRS and CDR2 as YFSETQ. The V and J ends lost 3 bases and 2 bases, in that order; junction bases with no gene match: 12. The CDR3 region is CASSSLTPSGPTDTQYF. DNA for the CDR3: TGCGCCAGCAGCTCGCTTACGCCTAGCGGACCCACAGATACGCAGTATTTT.

This clone was picked up a small number of times. CDR3 nucleotide sequence: TGTGCCAGCAGCGTCCTACAGGAGAACACTGAAGCTTTCTTT. Its protein product is CASSVLQENTEAFF. J is TRBJ1-1 and V is TRBV9; a possible D gene is TRBD1 (5 bases). The CDR3 has 14 residues. The V gene's germline CDR1 is SGDLS and CDR2 YYNGEE. V lost 2 bases and J lost 1, with 9 bases in between.

The chain recombines TRBV5-4 with TRBJ2-5, with 9 bases lining up with TRBD2. The length of the CDR3 is 18 residues. Trimming at V came to 0 bases and at J to 5 bases, leaving 14 bases not matched to a gene. The V gene's germline CDR1 is SGHNT and CDR2 YYREEE (reference sequence). The CDR3 spells CASSLAGSGGYGVETQYF. In DNA, the CDR3 is TGTGCCAGCAGCTTGGCGGGTAGCGGGGGTTACGGGGTGGAGACCCAGTACTTC.

The rearrangement links TRBV27 to TRBJ2-1, with 10 bases fitting TRBD2. This CDR3 comprises 15 residues. CDR1 and CDR2 (germline): MNHEY, SMNVEV (reference sequence). The ends lost 6 bases at V and 6 bases at J; junction bases unmatched: 8. The CDR3 DNA reads TGTGCCAGCAGCTACTCAGCGGGAGGGAGCAATGAGCAGTTCTTC. It encodes CASSYSAGGSNEQFF.

This chain uses TRBV2 with TRBJ2-2; 9 nucleotides match TRBD1. This CDR3 region has 14 residues. Germline V gives CDR1 SNHLY, CDR2 FYNNEI. After removal of 4 bases from V and 7 bases from J, the junction contained 4 bases not matched to a gene. The CDR3 loop reads CASSGQGVVGELFF. In nucleotides, the CDR3 is TGTGCCAGCAGTGGACAGGGGGTTGTCGGGGAGCTGTTTTTT.

V and J are TRBV9 and TRBJ2-5, with TRBD2 identical over 16 bases. The CDR3 runs 17 residues. The junction had 4 bases not matched to a gene; V was cut back by 0 bases and J by 5 bases. Germline CDR1 is SGDLS and CDR2 is YYNGEE. The CDR3 DNA sequence: TGTGCCAGCAGCGTAGGTGGGGGACTAGCGGGAGGGGAGACCCAGTACTTC. Its translation is CASSVGGGLAGGETQYF.

The chain carries TRBV9 and TRBJ2-3, with D maybe TRBD1 (6 bases). Deletions cut 7 bases from V and 1 base from J, with 10 bases between. The CDR3 is 13 amino acids. Germline assignment: CDR1 SGDLS and CDR2 YYNGEE. CDR3 DNA: TGTGCCAGCGGGGGCTACCGCACAGATACGCAGTATTTT. This sequence encodes CASGGYRTDTQYF.

This chain joins TRBV5-1 and TRBJ2-1; 11 bases match TRBD2. The length of the CDR3 is 15 residues. V was pared by 1 base and J by 8 bases, with 5 bases of the junction left unmatched. The germline V gene has CDR1 SGHRS and CDR2 YFSETQ. The DNA of the CDR3 is TGCGCCAGCAGCTTGTATAGCGGGGGGGTATATGAGCAGTTCTTC. Its protein product is CASSLYSGGVYEQFF.